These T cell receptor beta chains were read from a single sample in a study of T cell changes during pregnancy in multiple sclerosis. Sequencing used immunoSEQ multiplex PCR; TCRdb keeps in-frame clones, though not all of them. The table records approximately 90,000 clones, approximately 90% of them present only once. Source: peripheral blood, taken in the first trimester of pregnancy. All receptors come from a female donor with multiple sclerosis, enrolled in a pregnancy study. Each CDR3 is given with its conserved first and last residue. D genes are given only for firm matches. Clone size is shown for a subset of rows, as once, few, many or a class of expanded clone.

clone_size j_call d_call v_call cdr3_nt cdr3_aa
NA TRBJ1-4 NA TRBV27 TGTGCCAGCCGGCTTTCGAGGGTTACTAATGAAAAACTGTTTTTT CASRLSRVTNEKLFF
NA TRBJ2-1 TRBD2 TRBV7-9 TGTGCCAGCAGCTTAATAGCGGGGGGCCCCCCTCTACAGAATGAGCAGTTCTTC CASSLIAGGPPLQNEQFF
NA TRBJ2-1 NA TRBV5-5 TGTGCCAGCAGCTTCTCCCGTGAGCAGTTCTTC CASSFSREQFF
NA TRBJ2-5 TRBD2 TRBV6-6 TGTGCCAGCAGCAGTAGCGGGGGGTTGGTGGAGACCCAGTACTTC CASSSSGGLVETQYF
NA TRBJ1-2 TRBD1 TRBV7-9 TGTGCCAGCAGCCCCCCCGATTGGACAGGGGAAGATGGCTACACCTTC CASSPPDWTGEDGYTF
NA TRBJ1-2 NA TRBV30 TGTGCCTGGAGTGGGTTCCAGTCCTATGGCTACACCTTC CAWSGFQSYGYTF
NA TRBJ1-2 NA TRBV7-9 TGTGCCAGCAGCTCCAGCGTGTCGGTCCCTGGCTACACCTTC CASSSSVSVPGYTF
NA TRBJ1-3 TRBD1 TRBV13 TGTGCCAGCAGCTCCCCATCGACCGGGACAGTCTCTGGAAACACCATATATTTT CASSSPSTGTVSGNTIYF
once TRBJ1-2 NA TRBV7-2 TGTGCCAGCAGCTTACGCGGGGCAGGGAATGGCTACACCTTC CASSLRGAGNGYTF
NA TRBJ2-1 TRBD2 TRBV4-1 TGCGCCAGCAGCCCTTGGACTAGCGGGACATACAATGAGCAGTTCTTC CASSPWTSGTYNEQFF
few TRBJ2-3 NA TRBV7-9 TGTGCCAGCAGCGCAACAGGTTTTAGAACAGATACGCAGTATTTT CASSATGFRTDTQYF
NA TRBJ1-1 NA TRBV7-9 TGTGCCAGCAGCTTGCAGGGTTGGGACACTGAAGCTTTCTTT CASSLQGWDTEAFF
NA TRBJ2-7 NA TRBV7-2 TGTGCCAGCAGCCTACAGTGGCCGAACTACGAGCAGTACTTC CASSLQWPNYEQYF
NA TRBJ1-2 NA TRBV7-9 TGTGCCAGCAGCCCGGGGAGCTATGGCTACACCTTC CASSPGSYGYTF
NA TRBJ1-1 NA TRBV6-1 TGTGCCAGCAGCCGTATTAACACTGAAGCTTTCTTT CASSRINTEAFF
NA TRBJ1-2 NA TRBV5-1 TGCGCCAGCAGCCCGGCGGGCAGTATTAACTATGGCTACACCTTC CASSPAGSINYGYTF
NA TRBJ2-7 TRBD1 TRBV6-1 TGTGCCAGCATGATCGACAGGGTACGATACGAGCAGTACTTC CASMIDRVRYEQYF
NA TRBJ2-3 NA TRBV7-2 TGTGCCAGCAGCTTAAGGAGGGGGCCCCACACAGATACGCAGTATTTT CASSLRRGPHTDTQYF
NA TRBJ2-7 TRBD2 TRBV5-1 TGCGCCAGCAGCTTGGCAGCGGGAGCACTATACGAGCAGTACTTC CASSLAAGALYEQYF
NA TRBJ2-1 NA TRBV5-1 TGCGCCAGCAGGGCGCAGGACAATGAGCAGTTCTTC CASRAQDNEQFF
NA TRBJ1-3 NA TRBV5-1 TGCGCCAGCCTTAAGGGACACCGGAGGGGAAACACCATATATTTT CASLKGHRRGNTIYF
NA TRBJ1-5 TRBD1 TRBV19 TGTGCCAGTAGTCGTGGGACAGGTGGGAATCAGCCCCAGCATTTT CASSRGTGGNQPQHF
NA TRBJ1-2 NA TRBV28 TGTGCCAGCAGTTTGGACAACAGACAGTATAACTATGGCTACACCTTC CASSLDNRQYNYGYTF
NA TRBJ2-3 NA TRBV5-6 TGTGCCAGCAGCCAAAAGCGGGATACGCAGTATTTT CASSQKRDTQYF
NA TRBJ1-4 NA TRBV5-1 TGCGCCAGCAGCTTTTCGGGGGATAATGAAAAACTGTTTTTT CASSFSGDNEKLFF
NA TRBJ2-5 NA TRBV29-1 TGCAGCGTTGAAATCGACTCCTATGAGACCCAGTACTTC CSVEIDSYETQYF
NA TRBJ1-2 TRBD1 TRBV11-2 TGTGCCAGTACGGGGACAGGGGATACGCGCTATGGCTACACCTTC CASTGTGDTRYGYTF
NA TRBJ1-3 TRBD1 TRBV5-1 TGCGCCAGCAGCCTAGAGAACCGGGACAGGGGGCTCTTTGGAAACACCATATATTTT CASSLENRDRGLFGNTIYF
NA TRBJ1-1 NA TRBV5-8 TGTGCCAGCAGCTTGTATGGGGGGGGCACTGAAGCTTTCTTT CASSLYGGGTEAFF
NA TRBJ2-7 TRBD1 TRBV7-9 TGTGCCAGCAGCTTAGCGGGACAGGGGGCTTCAGGGCAGTACTTC CASSLAGQGASGQYF
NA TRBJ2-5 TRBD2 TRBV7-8 TGTGCCAGCAGCCCCGGGACTAGCGGGAGAGGTGCGGAGACCCAGTACTTC CASSPGTSGRGAETQYF
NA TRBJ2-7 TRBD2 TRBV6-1 TGTGCCAGCAGTGAGTTCCCGCCCGGGACTAGAGGTTCCGAGCAGTACTTC CASSEFPPGTRGSEQYF
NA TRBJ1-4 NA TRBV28 TGTGCCAGCAGGGCGTTAGGGGCTGGTAATGAAAAACTGTTTTTT CASRALGAGNEKLFF
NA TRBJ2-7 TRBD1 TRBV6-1 TGTGCCAGCAGTCTAGACAGGGGCCACGAGCAGTACTTC CASSLDRGHEQYF
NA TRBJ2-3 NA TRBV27 TGTGCCAGCAGTTCCTCGGGACTTATCACAGATACGCAGTATTTT CASSSSGLITDTQYF
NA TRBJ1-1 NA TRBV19 TGTGCCAGTAGTATTGTCGGGGTGAACACTGAAGCTTTCTTT CASSIVGVNTEAFF
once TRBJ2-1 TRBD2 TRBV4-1 TGCGCCAGCAGCCGGACTAGCGGGAGTCAGGATGAGCAGTTCTTC CASSRTSGSQDEQFF
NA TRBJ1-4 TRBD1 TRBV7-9 TGTGCCAGCAGCGCCGACAGGGTCCGCGGGGAGAAACTGTTTTTT CASSADRVRGEKLFF
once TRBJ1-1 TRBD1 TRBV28 TGTGCCAGCAGTTTGACAGGGGCGAACACTGAAGCTTTCTTT CASSLTGANTEAFF
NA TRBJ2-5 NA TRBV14 TGTGCCAGCAGCCGACAGGCACAAGAGACCCAGTACTTC CASSRQAQETQYF
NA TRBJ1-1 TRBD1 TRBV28 TGTGCCAGCAGCCGACAGGGAATGAACACTGAAGCTTTCTTT CASSRQGMNTEAFF
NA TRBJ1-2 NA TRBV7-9 TGTGCCAGCAGCTTAAGATACGACACCCCTCGGGGCTACACCTTC CASSLRYDTPRGYTF
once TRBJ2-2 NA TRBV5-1 TGCGCCAGCAGCTTGGAGCCTAGCGTGGCCGGGGAGCTGTTTTTT CASSLEPSVAGELFF
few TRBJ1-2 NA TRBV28 TGTGCCAGCAGTTTCATGAGCGCTCCAAGGATCTATGGCTACACCTTC CASSFMSAPRIYGYTF
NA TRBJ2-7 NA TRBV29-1 TGCAGCGCTAGGACTGGCTCTCCTAGCGAGCAGTACTTC CSARTGSPSEQYF
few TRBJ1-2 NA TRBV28 TGTGCCAGCAGTTTAGGGGGGGCGTGGGGCTACACCTTC CASSLGGAWGYTF
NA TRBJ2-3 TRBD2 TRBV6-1 TGTGCCAGCAGTGAATTAGGCGGGAGGGCCGGAGATACGCAGTATTTT CASSELGGRAGDTQYF
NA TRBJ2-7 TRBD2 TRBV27 TGTGCCTCAGCGCGGGGGACTAGCGGGATGGACGAGCAGTACTTC CASARGTSGMDEQYF